Shown below are 21 T cell receptor beta chains from a single sample sequenced in a study of T cells in Graves' hyperthyroidism and ophthalmopathy. From RNA transcripts, TCR beta CDR3 regions were amplified. TCR CDR3 regions were first amplified by RT-PCR with HTBI primers. TCRdb fed the multiplex PCR reads into MiXCR, producing one record per CDR3 protein. The repertoire includes approximately 500,000 distinct CDR3 sequences, about 43% of them detected once, and 7.5% to 8.5% sits in the top ten. The sequenced sample consisted of peripheral blood or thyroid tissue (not recorded which). The receptors were gathered from a woman younger than 30 with Graves' hyperthyroidism.

J is TRBJ2-1 and V is TRBV5-1; D is undetermined. The CDR3 runs 15 residues. Germline CDR1 reads SGHRS; CDR2 reads YFSETQ. V lost 4 bases and J 4 bases, leaving 15 bases between the germline ends. The CDR3 spells CASSLQGTSYNEQFF. Written as DNA, the CDR3 is TGCGCCAGCAGCCTCCAAGGAACGAGTTACAATGAGCAGTTCTTC.

This clonotype was observed many times. The V call is TRBV18, the J call TRBJ1-2, with a weak D call TRBD1 (6 bases). This CDR3 spans 16 amino acids. The germline V gene encodes CDR1 KGHSH and CDR2 LQKENI. V lost 0 bases to trimming and J lost 8 bases, with 19 bases between them. CDR3 bases: TGTGCCAGCTCACCACCATTTACCCGACAGGAACAGGGCTACACCTTC. Protein sequence: CASSPPFTRQEQGYTF.

This sequence joins TRBV29-1 and TRBJ2-7, with TRBD2 identical over 9 bases. V was pared by 3 bases and J by 2 bases, with 5 bases of the junction left unmatched. Germline V gene sequence: CDR1 SQVTM, CDR2 ANQGSEA. This CDR3 is built from 14 residues. The DNA for the CDR3 is TGCAGCGTTGAGGGGGCGGGAGGGGCCTACGAGCAGTACTTC. Translating gives CSVEGAGGAYEQYF.

The V call is TRBV7-2, the J call TRBJ1-2; D is uncertain. This CDR3 is built from 15 residues. The V gene's germline CDR1 is SGHTA and CDR2 FQGNSA. V dropped 2 bases and J dropped 5 bases, with 15 bases sitting between them. DNA of the CDR3: TGTGCCAGCAGCTTACAGTACGGGAACCGGTATGGCTACACCTTC. It is translated as CASSLQYGNRYGYTF.

The V call is TRBV29-1, the J call TRBJ2-5, with TRBD2 matching 12 bases. Unmatched junction bases numbered 1, after V lost 1 base and J lost 1 base. From germline, CDR1 is SQVTM and CDR2 ANQGSEA. CDR3 length: 15 amino acids. CDR3 sequence: CSVEGTSGTQETQYF. For the CDR3, the DNA is TGCAGCGTTGAAGGGACTAGCGGGACCCAAGAGACCCAGTACTTC.

At least ten counts were recorded for this clonotype. The chain recombines TRBV6-5 with TRBJ2-5, with D tentatively TRBD1 or TRBD2 (5 bases each). Trimming removed 8 bases from V and 2 bases from J, with 12 bases in between. CDR3 length: 13 residues. CDR1 and CDR2 from the germline V gene are MNHEY and SVGAGI. The CDR3 is CASLGAEQETQYF. The CDR3 nucleotides read TGTGCCAGCCTCGGGGCAGAGCAAGAGACCCAGTACTTC.

This clonotype has ten or more counts. This sequence joins TRBV19 and TRBJ1-5; TRBD1 matches 7 bases. Trimming took 3 bases from V and 3 from J; bases not matched to a gene: 11. From germline, CDR1 is LNHDA and CDR2 SQIVND (reference sequence). The CDR3 spans 17 residues. CDR3 nucleotides: TGTGCCAGTAGTATCACAGCGACAGGGAGGATCAATCAGCCCCAGCATTTT. Its protein is CASSITATGRINQPQHF.

This clonotype was found once. V gene TRBV7-9 combines with J gene TRBJ2-3, with TRBD1 as a possible D gene (5 bases). This CDR3 has 15 residues. Between the trimmed V and J ends, which lost 6 bases and 3 bases, there was a span of 16 bases. Germline CDR1 reads SEHNR; CDR2 reads FQNEAQ (reference sequence). The CDR3 sequence is CASSYMGQGTDTQYF. Written as DNA, the CDR3 is TGTGCCAGCAGTTACATGGGGCAGGGAACAGATACGCAGTATTTT.

In regard to this clonotype: Since a much larger clone is just one base distant, this may be a read error. The chain carries TRBV6-1 and TRBJ1-4; 8 positions match TRBD1. Germline loops: CDR1 MNHNS, CDR2 SASEGT. The CDR3 totals 14 residues. The CDR3 region is CTSSVGQGNGELFF. The CDR3 DNA reads TGTACCAGCAGTGTAGGACAGGGAAACGGTGAACTGTTTTTT.

In the case of this clonotype: One end of the junction is discordant with germline, which a read error may explain. The rearrangement joins TRBV20-1 to TRBJ2-7; perhaps D is TRBD1 or TRBD2 (5 bases each). CDR1 and CDR2 from the germline V gene are DFQATT and SNEGSKA (reference sequence). The CDR3 totals 14 residues. The CDR3 sequence is CGARESRRTHEQYF. In DNA form, the CDR3 reads TGCGGTGCTAGAGAGAGTCGGAGGACACACGAGCAGTACTTC.

This sequence joins TRBV7-9 and TRBJ2-3; tentatively, D is TRBD1 or TRBD2 (5 bases each). Looked up from germline, CDR1 is SEHNR and CDR2 is FQNEAQ (reference sequence). The CDR3 totals 17 residues. V gave up 5 bases and J gave up 0 bases, with 18 bases separating them. CDR3 in amino acids: CASSDRDDRSSTDTQYF. The DNA for the CDR3 is TGTGCCAGCAGCGACCGGGACGACCGATCTAGCACAGATACGCAGTATTTT.

In its sample, this clonotype was seen many times. This chain uses TRBV20-1 with TRBJ2-7; 9 bases fit TRBD1. Germline V CDR1 and CDR2: DFQATT, SNEGSKA (reference sequence). Trimming removed 3 bases from V and 5 bases from J; junction bases left unmatched: 5. The CDR3 contains 13 residues. CDR3 in amino acids: CSASGGQGNEQYF. CDR3 nucleotide sequence: TGCAGTGCTAGCGGAGGACAGGGGAACGAGCAGTACTTC.

This clonotype was seen at least ten times. The chain employs TRBV7-9 and TRBJ2-5; D is possibly TRBD2 (5 bases). V was shortened by 4 bases and J by 7 bases, with 7 bases between the two germline ends. CDR3 length equals 11 residues. The germline V gene has CDR1 SEHNR and CDR2 FQNEAQ (reference sequence). DNA for the CDR3: TGTGCCAGCAGCTCACTAGGGACCCAGTACTTC. Encoded protein: CASSSLGTQYF.

The V and J genes are TRBV7-9 and TRBJ2-7, with D tentatively TRBD2 (7 bases). Per germline, CDR1 SEHNR and CDR2 FQNEAQ (reference sequence). CDR3 length equals 18 residues. V gave up 1 base and J gave up 6 bases, with 25 bases separating them. CDR3 DNA sequence: TGTGCCAGCAGCTTAGTGGGGGACTGGGGGAAGGGGGGGCGCGAGCAGTACTTC. This encodes CASSLVGDWGKGGREQYF.

Many counts were recorded for this clonotype. The V call is TRBV4-3, the J call TRBJ2-6; the D gene is possibly TRBD2 (5 bases). Germline CDR1 LGHNA, CDR2 YSLEER. CDR3 length: 14 amino acids. Trimming took 4 bases from V and 4 from J, leaving 8 bases between them. CDR3 loop: CASSRGNGANVLTF. CDR3 DNA: TGCGCCAGCAGCCGAGGGAACGGGGCCAACGTCCTGACTTTC.

This clonotype was counted many times. CDR3 residues: CSARAVVPMGAFF. CDR3 nucleotides: TGCAGTGCTAGGGCCGTGGTCCCCATGGGAGCTTTCTTT. This rearrangement joins TRBV20-1 to TRBJ1-1, with D hard to call. Germline V gene sequence: CDR1 DFQATT, CDR2 SNEGSKA (reference sequence). The V and J ends lost 3 bases and 10 bases respectively, with 18 bases between them. There are 13 residues in the CDR3.

A word on this clonotype: This may stem from a read error, because a much larger clone lies one nucleotide away. This chain joins TRBV20-1 and TRBJ2-3; 10 bases match TRBD2. The CDR3 runs 16 residues. Germline CDR1 reads DFQATT; CDR2 reads SNEGSKA (reference sequence). V lost 0 bases, J lost 4 bases, and 7 bases stayed unmatched. CDR3 protein: CSARDASGRPADTQYF. As DNA, the CDR3 is TGCAGTGCTAGAGATGCTAGCGGGAGACCTGCAGATACGCAGTATTTT.

J is TRBJ2-7 and V is TRBV5-1, with 10 bases that match TRBD2. Losses at the gene ends were 4 bases for V and 6 bases for J; bases not matched to a gene: 10. Germline assignment: CDR1 SGHRS and CDR2 YFSETQ. The length of the CDR3 is 15 residues. In DNA, the CDR3 is TGCGCCAGCAGCCCCTGGCTAGCGGGAGTTGGCGAGCAGTACTTC. As protein: CASSPWLAGVGEQYF. The full variable domain, rest sourced from reference TRBV5-1 and TRBJ2-7, is KAGVTQTPRYLIKTRGQQVTLSCSPISGHRSVSWYQQTPGQGLQFLFEYFSETQRNKGNFPGRFSGRQFSNSRSEMNVSTLELGDSALYLCASSPWLAGVGEQYFGPGTRLTVT.

Note on this clonotype: Just one base apart from a much larger clone, this may be a read error. The genes are TRBV24-1 and TRBJ2-7, with TRBD2 matching 10 bases. Unmatched junction bases numbered 5, after V lost 1 base and J lost 9 bases. The germline V gene encodes CDR1 KGHDR and CDR2 SFDVKD. The CDR3 spans 14 residues. The CDR3: CATSDFGLAASQYF. DNA for the CDR3: TGTGCCACCAGTGATTTTGGACTAGCGGCGTCGCAGTACTTC.

As for this clonotype: One end of the junction fails to match germline, which may point to a read error. V usage is TRBV13 and J usage is TRBJ1-2, with TRBD1 matching over 7 bases. The germline V gene encodes CDR1 PRHDT and CDR2 FYEKMQ (reference sequence). This CDR3 region has 12 residues. The CDR3 sequence: CASTLRQGRNTF. CDR3 coding DNA: TGTGCCAGCACCTTACGACAGGGAAGAAACACCTTC.

At least ten counts were recorded for this clonotype. This sequence joins TRBV5-1 and TRBJ2-7; TRBD2 aligns across 11 bases. V lost 1 base, J lost 2 bases, and 5 bases stayed unmatched. Per the germline V gene, CDR1 is SGHRS and CDR2 is YFSETQ. The CDR3 spans 16 residues. The CDR3 sequence is CASSLTGLAEPYEQYF. The CDR3 nucleotides are TGCGCCAGCAGCTTGACGGGACTAGCGGAGCCCTACGAGCAGTACTTC.